Below are 22 T cell receptor beta chains sequenced from a single sample in a study of T cells in Graves' hyperthyroidism and ophthalmopathy. Template material for amplifying TCR beta CDR3 regions consisted of RNA transcripts. HTBI primers were the set used in a first-round RT-PCR of the TCR CDR3. Via MiXCR, TCRdb re-called the multiplex PCR reads, giving one row per CDR3 protein. Of approximately 700,000 distinct CDR3 sequences in the sample, nearly 45% were seen once. The material sequenced was peripheral blood or thyroid tissue (not recorded which). These TCRs come from an adult man with Graves' disease, either hyperthyroidism or ophthalmopathy (not recorded which).

The chain employs TRBV15 and TRBJ2-7, with 14 bases aligning to TRBD2. Germline V CDR1 and CDR2: LNHNV, YYDKDF (reference sequence). The CDR3 runs 15 residues. The ends lost 3 bases at V and 10 bases at J; junction bases unmatched: 8. The CDR3 loop is CATSRSGTSGSSQYF. CDR3 sequence (DNA): TGTGCCACCAGCAGGTCGGGGACTAGCGGGAGTTCCCAGTACTTC.

The chain joins TRBV15 to TRBJ2-5, with 7 bases that match TRBD2. CDR1 LNHNV and CDR2 YYDKDF come from the germline V gene (reference sequence). Trimming took 5 bases from V and 4 from J; bases not matched to a gene: 1. The CDR3 sequence is 12 residues long. The CDR3 DNA follows: TGTGCCACCAGCCCGGGGGGAGAGACCCAGTACTTC. Translating it yields CATSPGGETQYF.

The J gene is TRBJ2-7, the V gene TRBV6-1; D possibly corresponds to TRBD2 (6 bases). Germline V gene data show CDR1 as MNHNS and CDR2 as SASEGT. This CDR3 has 15 residues. V was cut by 1 base and J by 2 bases, with 12 bases left in between. CDR3 nucleotides: TGTGCCAGCAGTGAAGAAAGACTAGGAGCCTACGAGCAGTACTTC. This sequence encodes CASSEERLGAYEQYF.

The CDR3 region has the DNA TGCAGTGCTAGAGTCTCGGTTCTGCAAGAGACCCAGTACTTC. This translates into CSARVSVLQETQYF. The rearrangement uses TRBV20-1 and TRBJ2-5; no clear D. The germline V gene has CDR1 DFQATT and CDR2 SNEGSKA (reference sequence). V gave up 1 base and J gave up 2 bases, with 11 bases separating them. The CDR3 consists of 14 residues.

This clonotype was observed many times. This rearrangement joins TRBV7-8 to TRBJ1-6, with a possible D match to TRBD1 (5 bases). Germline-derived CDR1 and CDR2 are SGHVS and FQNEAQ. V was clipped by 1 base and J by 4 bases, with 8 bases between them. This CDR3 is 15 amino acids long. The chain's CDR3 is CASSLVRQYNSPLHF. In DNA form, the CDR3 reads TGTGCCAGCAGCTTAGTTCGACAGTATAATTCACCCCTCCACTTT.

As DNA, the CDR3 is TGCAGTGCTAGGCTCTCAGGGATATATGGCTACACCATATATTTT. This sequence encodes CSARLSGIYGYTIYF. The rearrangement joins TRBV20-1 to TRBJ1-3; possibly TRBD1 for D (5 bases). The germline V gene has CDR1 DFQATT and CDR2 SNEGSKA (reference sequence). CDR3 size: 15 residues. V lost 3 bases and J lost 8, with 20 bases in between.

This clonotype was picked up one time. A much larger clone is a single base away; this may be a read error. The genes are TRBV7-2 and TRBJ2-7, with 11 bases aligning to TRBD2. This CDR3 has 15 amino acids. The V and J ends lost 3 bases and 2 bases, in that order; junction bases with no gene match: 3. The germline gives CDR1 SGHTA, CDR2 FQGNSA. The CDR3 spells CASSFGTSGPYEQYF. The CDR3 DNA sequence: TGTGCCAGCAGCTTCGGGACTAGCGGACCCTACGAGCAGTACTTC.

The chain links TRBV2 to TRBJ2-3, with 11 bases that match TRBD2. The ends lost 4 bases at V and 0 bases at J; junction bases unmatched: 0. CDR3 length equals 15 residues. In germline, CDR1 is SNHLY, CDR2 FYNNEI. CDR3 residues: CASSGTSGSTDTQYF. DNA of the CDR3: TGTGCCAGCAGTGGGACTAGCGGGAGCACAGATACGCAGTATTTT.

This clonotype has more than one count but fewer than ten. The chain uses TRBV5-1 and TRBJ2-7; the D gene is possibly TRBD2 (5 bases). CDR1 is SGHRS, CDR2 YFSETQ, per germline. The length of the CDR3 is 13 residues. Trimming shortened V by 7 bases and J by 0 bases, and 11 bases separated the two germline ends. CDR3 amino acids: CASPPEDSYEQYF. The CDR3 DNA reads TGCGCCAGCCCCCCGGAGGACTCCTACGAGCAGTACTTC.

In its sample, this clonotype was seen many times. The genes are TRBV2 and TRBJ2-5; 8 positions agree with TRBD2. CDR1 and CDR2 from the germline V gene are SNHLY and FYNNEI. V lost 8 bases, J lost 3 bases, and 5 bases stayed unmatched. The CDR3 is made up of 13 amino acids. The CDR3 nucleotides are TGTGCCAGCCGCTGGACTAGCAAAGAGACCCAGTACTTC. Translating it yields CASRWTSKETQYF.

This chain connects TRBV7-8 to TRBJ2-5, with a possible D match to TRBD1 (6 bases). Germline V gives CDR1 SGHVS, CDR2 FQNEAQ. This CDR3 comprises 15 residues. Trimming stripped 5 bases from V and 3 bases from J, with 16 bases between. CDR3 bases: TGTGCCAGCAGCCCCCGACCACAGGGAAAAGAGACCCAGTACTTC. It yields the protein CASSPRPQGKETQYF. The full variable domain, completed using reference TRBV7-8 and TRBJ2-5, is GAGVSQSPRYKVAKRGQDVALRCDPISGHVSLFWYQQALGQGPEFLTYFQNEAQLDKSGLPSDRFFAERPEGSVSTLKIQRTQQEDSAVYLCASSPRPQGKETQYFGPGTRLLVL.

This clonotype was seen just once. V gene TRBV12-3 or TRBV12-4 combines with J gene TRBJ2-7; the D is unclear. The CDR3 contains 14 residues. V lost 1 base and J lost 3, with 10 bases in between. The CDR3 reads CASSLGQRRYEQYF. The CDR3 nucleotides are TGTGCCAGCAGTTTAGGCCAGCGACGCTACGAGCAGTACTTC.

This clonotype has a count of ten or more. The chain uses TRBV12-3 or TRBV12-4 and TRBJ1-4, with D unclear. The CDR3 is 12 residues long. Trimming took 3 bases from V and 7 from J, leaving 6 bases between them. The CDR3 reads CASSFDREKLFF. The DNA of the CDR3 is TGTGCCAGCAGTTTCGATCGTGAAAAACTGTTTTTT.

The chain recombines TRBV7-2 with TRBJ1-6; a possible D gene is TRBD1 (5 bases). CDR1 and CDR2 (germline): SGHTA, FQGNSA. Trimming shortened V by 4 bases and J by 11 bases, and 24 bases separated the two germline ends. The CDR3 has 17 residues. DNA for the CDR3: TGTGCCAGCAGCTCGCACGACCTACAGGAGGGTCGTACACCCCTCCACTTT. It specifies CASSSHDLQEGRTPLHF. The variable domain in full, with the rest retrieved from reference TRBV7-2 and TRBJ1-6, is GAGVSQSPSNKVTEKGKDVELRCDPISGHTALYWYRQSLGQGLEFLIYFQGNSAPDKSGLPSDRFSAERTGGSVSTLTIQRTQQEDSAVYLCASSSHDLQEGRTPLHFGNGTRLTVT.

This clonotype appeared a single time. A much bigger clone sits one base away, suggesting this may be a read error. The rearrangement links TRBV10-3 to TRBJ1-1; tentatively, D is TRBD1 (6 bases). CDR1 ENHRY and CDR2 SYGVKD come from the germline V gene. The V and J ends lost 9 bases and 0 bases respectively, with 11 bases between them. CDR3 length: 13 amino acids. The CDR3 nucleotides are TGTGCCATTCACAGGGAAGTGAACACTGAAGCTTTCTTT. This gives the protein CAIHREVNTEAFF.

This sequence joins TRBV12-3 or TRBV12-4 and TRBJ2-7, with no clear D. The CDR3 is made up of 14 amino acids. The V gene lost 4 bases and the J gene lost 2 bases, with 12 bases spanning the gap. In DNA, the CDR3 is TGTGCCAGCAGTTACACGGCTGATGCCTACGAGCAGTACTTC. Translated: CASSYTADAYEQYF.

This rearrangement joins TRBV20-1 to TRBJ2-7, with 9 bases matching TRBD2. The CDR3 has 16 amino acids. V lost 1 base, J lost 1 base, and 8 bases stayed unmatched. Germline lookup yields CDR1 DFQATT and CDR2 SNEGSKA (reference sequence). The CDR3 here is CSARVVAGDSSYEQYF. In DNA, the CDR3 is TGCAGTGCTAGAGTAGTAGCGGGGGATTCTTCCTACGAGCAGTACTTC.

The chain employs TRBV12-3 or TRBV12-4 and TRBJ1-1; TRBD1 matches 7 bases. J was trimmed by 4 bases and V by 8 bases; bases with no gene match: 4. The CDR3 covers 12 residues. CDR3 in DNA: TGTGCCAGCCCACAGGGGACCACTGAAGCTTTCTTT. Translation gives CASPQGTTEAFF.

This rearrangement joins TRBV29-1 to TRBJ2-2; 14 nucleotides align to TRBD2. CDR1 and CDR2 from the germline V gene are SQVTM and ANQGSEA. CDR3 length: 16 residues. V gave up 7 bases and J gave up 1 base; unmatched junction bases: 5. CDR3 residues: CSASGTSGRNTGELFF. For the CDR3, the DNA is TGCAGCGCCTCCGGGACTAGCGGGAGGAACACCGGGGAGCTGTTTTTT.

V is TRBV7-8 and J is TRBJ2-7, with D tentatively TRBD2 (6 bases). Trimming left V 1 base short and J 5 bases short, with 12 bases between. CDR1 is SGHVS, CDR2 FQNEAQ, per germline. The CDR3 length is 14 residues. CDR3 sequence: CASSLGGPGDEQYF. The CDR3 coding sequence is TGTGCCAGCAGCTTAGGGGGACCGGGGGACGAGCAGTACTTC.

This clonotype was seen only once. This sequence joins TRBV29-1 and TRBJ1-2, with 10 bases fitting TRBD1. V was pared by 6 bases and J by 7 bases, with 5 bases of the junction left unmatched. The CDR3 consists of 12 residues. Germline values: CDR1 SQVTM, CDR2 ANQGSEA. CDR3 nucleotides: TGCAGCGTGACAGGGGGCGCGGGTGGCTACACCTTC. Protein sequence: CSVTGGAGGYTF.

This clonotype was counted ten times or more. This chain uses TRBV6-5 with TRBJ2-6, with D hard to call. V was cut by 2 bases and J by 0 bases, with 2 bases left in between. Germline-derived CDR1 and CDR2 are MNHEY and SVGAGI. The CDR3 spans 14 residues. The CDR3 sequence is CASSYDSGANVLTF. The DNA for the CDR3 is TGTGCCAGCAGTTACGACTCTGGGGCCAACGTCCTGACTTTC.